A single sample is the source of the 26 T cell receptor beta chains below, sequenced in a study of CD8 T cells in acute hepatitis C reinfection. Assay: immunoSEQ multiplex PCR; the TCRdb copy retains only in-frame clones and omits some. Found here are approximately 40,000 clones, roughly 85% of them singletons; the top ten hold 9.5% to 12%. Noted time point: naive CD8 control sorted from an acute-time-point sample. The sequenced material came from naive CD8+ T cells from PBMCs. Source of these receptors: a woman aged 18-29 years who spontaneously cleared hepatitis C infection.

This clone was observed a single time. V usage is TRBV6-9 and J usage is TRBJ2-7; D possibly corresponds to TRBD1 (6 bases). Germline CDR1 and CDR2: MNHGY and SVAAGI. Trimming cost V 1 base and J 2 bases, with 12 bases left between them. The CDR3 is 15 amino acids. This CDR3 reads CASSYFHRVAYEQYF. CDR3 in DNA: TGTGCCAGCAGTTATTTTCACAGGGTGGCCTACGAGCAGTACTTC.

This sequence joins TRBV6-5 and TRBJ2-7; no clear D. The CDR3 runs to 14 residues. CDR1 and CDR2 (germline): MNHEY, SVGAGI. The V and J ends lost 2 bases and 3 bases respectively, with 11 bases between them. The CDR3 spells CASSYHRGYYEQYF. DNA for the CDR3: TGTGCCAGCAGTTACCACCGTGGGTACTACGAGCAGTACTTC.

The V and J genes are TRBV6-5 and TRBJ1-1; 9 nucleotides agree with TRBD1. V shed 7 bases and J 7 bases; nucleotides not matched to a gene: 10. Germline V lookup: CDR1 MNHEY, CDR2 SVGAGI. This CDR3 contains 14 residues. CDR3 region: CASIGTGFGLEAFF. CDR3 DNA sequence: TGTGCCAGCATAGGGACAGGGTTCGGGCTTGAAGCTTTCTTT.

The J gene is TRBJ2-1, the V gene TRBV30, with 15 bases fitting TRBD2. The CDR3 sequence is 18 residues long. Germline V gives CDR1 GTSNPN, CDR2 SVGIG (reference sequence). With V trimmed by 0 bases and J by 4 bases, 7 bases remained unmatched. CDR3 in amino acids: CAWSVLGLAGGPYNEQFF. The CDR3 nucleotides read TGTGCCTGGAGTGTACTCGGACTAGCGGGAGGGCCATACAATGAGCAGTTCTTC. Combining the CDR3 with reference TRBV30 and TRBJ2-1 gives the whole variable domain SQTIHQWPATLVQPVGSPLSLECTVEGTSNPNLYWYRQAAGRGLQLLFYSVGIGQISSEVPQNLSASRPQDRQFILSSKKLLLSDSGFYLCAWSVLGLAGGPYNEQFFGPGTRLTVL.

The V gene is TRBV5-1, the J gene TRBJ2-3; maybe TRBD1 (6 bases). The CDR3 loop spans 16 amino acids. The V gene lost 2 bases and the J gene lost 1 base, with 14 bases spanning the gap. The V gene's germline CDR1 is SGHRS and CDR2 YFSETQ. The CDR3 sequence is CASSFIGQSGTDTQYF. CDR3 sequence (DNA): TGCGCCAGCAGCTTTATTGGACAGTCAGGCACAGATACGCAGTATTTT.

V gene TRBV7-3 combines with J gene TRBJ2-3; D is unresolved. The V and J ends lost 1 base and 0 bases respectively, with 2 bases between them. The CDR3 has 13 residues. The germline V gene encodes CDR1 SGHTA and CDR2 FQGTGA. The CDR3 sequence: CASSLSSTDTQYF. The CDR3 DNA follows: TGTGCCAGCAGCTTAAGTAGCACAGATACGCAGTATTTT.

The gene calls are TRBV19 and TRBJ2-2, with 7 bases that match TRBD1. Per germline, CDR1 LNHDA and CDR2 SQIVND (reference sequence). The J segment lost 2 bases and the V segment lost 8 bases, leaving 11 bases of the junction unmatched. CDR3 length: 16 amino acids. DNA of the CDR3: TGTGCCAGTGGTCCCGGGACAGAGATTAACACCGGGGAGCTGTTTTTT. As protein: CASGPGTEINTGELFF.

V gene TRBV5-5 combines with J gene TRBJ2-7, with D perhaps matching TRBD1 or TRBD2 (5 bases each). The CDR3 has 15 residues. Trimming took off 0 bases at V and 6 bases at J, with 16 bases between the two ends. Per germline, CDR1 SGHKS and CDR2 YYEKEE (reference sequence). The CDR3 protein is CASSLGGTGTLEQYF. In DNA form, the CDR3 reads TGTGCCAGCAGCTTGGGGGGAACCGGGACGCTCGAGCAGTACTTC.

This chain links TRBV11-2 with TRBJ2-7; unclear D gene. This CDR3 spans 15 amino acids. Germline assignment: CDR1 SGHAT and CDR2 FQNNGV. V gave up 0 bases and J gave up 5 bases, with 14 bases separating them. CDR3 residues: CASSLESPDFDEQYF. The CDR3 nucleotides are TGTGCCAGCAGCTTAGAATCACCTGATTTTGACGAGCAGTACTTC.

This clone was seen only once. The chain's CDR3 is CASSGPIQETQYF. As DNA, the CDR3 is TGTGCCAGCAGTGGACCAATTCAAGAGACCCAGTACTTC. J is TRBJ2-5 and V is TRBV2; no reliable D call. CDR3 length: 13 amino acids. Looked up from germline, CDR1 is SNHLY and CDR2 is FYNNEI. V was trimmed by 4 bases and J by 2 bases, leaving 8 bases between them.

This chain connects TRBV20-1 to TRBJ1-2, with D possibly being TRBD1 (5 bases). V lost 5 bases, J lost 4 bases, and 8 bases lay in between. Germline-derived CDR1 and CDR2 are DFQATT and SNEGSKA (reference sequence). This CDR3 is 11 amino acids long. The CDR3, as DNA: TGCAGTGCTGGCGACAGCTATGGCTACACCTTC. Amino acids: CSAGDSYGYTF.

This clone occurred a few times. The gene calls are TRBV27 and TRBJ1-5, with a weak D call TRBD1 (6 bases). The V end lost 5 bases, the J end lost 6 bases, and 14 bases lay between the germline ends. Germline V gene lookup returns CDR1 MNHEY and CDR2 SMNVEV (reference sequence). The CDR3 length is 14 residues. CDR3 DNA: TGTGCCAGCAGTCCAAGAGGGACATCTCAGCCCCAGCATTTT. Amino acid sequence: CASSPRGTSQPQHF.

The V and J genes are TRBV27 and TRBJ2-7, with 8 positions matching TRBD2. With V trimmed by 4 bases and J by 6 bases, 8 bases remained unmatched. The CDR3 consists of 14 residues. The V gene's germline CDR1 is MNHEY and CDR2 SMNVEV (reference sequence). CDR3 sequence (DNA): TGTGCCAGCAGTTCTGAGCGGGAGTACGGCGAGCAGTACTTC. Translation gives CASSSEREYGEQYF.

The chain links TRBV9 to TRBJ2-2; possibly TRBD1 for D (6 bases). CDR3 length: 16 residues. Deletions cut 4 bases from V and 0 bases from J, with 13 bases between. Germline-derived CDR1 and CDR2 are SGDLS and YYNGEE. The CDR3 coding sequence is TGTGCCAGCAGCACCCCCGGGACAACGAACACCGGGGAGCTGTTTTTT. Translation gives CASSTPGTTNTGELFF.

The V call is TRBV25-1, the J call TRBJ2-1; 9 nucleotides line up with TRBD2. The CDR3 totals 15 residues. The trim removed 3 bases at V and 7 bases at J, leaving 7 bases unmatched. Germline lookup yields CDR1 MGHDK and CDR2 SYGVNS. DNA for the CDR3: TGTGCCAGCAGTGAGACAGCGGGAGGTCGAAATGAGCAGTTCTTC. Amino acid sequence: CASSETAGGRNEQFF.

J is TRBJ1-1 and V is TRBV7-9; D is undetermined. The CDR3 consists of 15 residues. The germline V gene has CDR1 SEHNR and CDR2 FQNEAQ (reference sequence). The V gene lost 3 bases and the J gene lost 4 bases, with 15 bases spanning the gap. CDR3 DNA sequence: TGTGCCAGCAGCTTCATAGACCGAGTGGGCACTGAAGCTTTCTTT. This translates into CASSFIDRVGTEAFF.

The V gene is TRBV6-1, the J gene TRBJ2-1; tentatively, D is TRBD2 (6 bases). Germline V gene lookup returns CDR1 MNHNS and CDR2 SASEGT. Trimming removed 5 bases at V and 4 bases at J, with 9 bases between. The length of the CDR3 is 13 residues. The CDR3 DNA is TGTGCCAGCAGTCTAGCGACTTACAATGAGCAGTTCTTC. This encodes CASSLATYNEQFF.

This chain uses TRBV5-5 with TRBJ2-3, with 7 bases aligning to TRBD2. Losses at the gene ends were 0 bases for V and 5 bases for J; bases not matched to a gene: 6. From germline, CDR1 is SGHKS and CDR2 YYEKEE (reference sequence). This CDR3 contains 15 residues. CDR3 residues: CASSLETSFGDTQYF. The CDR3 DNA follows: TGTGCCAGCAGCTTGGAGACTAGCTTTGGAGATACGCAGTATTTT.

This clone occurred a few times. The chain is built from TRBV6-4 and TRBJ2-2; D is ambiguous. The CDR3 totals 11 residues. The germline V and J ends were trimmed by 0 bases and 8 bases, with 1 base remaining between them. Germline V gives CDR1 MRHNA, CDR2 SNTAGT. CDR3 protein: CASSDSGELFF. CDR3 nucleotide sequence: TGTGCCAGCAGTGACTCGGGGGAGCTGTTTTTT.

The table lists this clone with a count of one. The V call is TRBV11-2, the J call TRBJ1-5, with a possible D match to TRBD1 (6 bases). The germline CDR1 and CDR2 sequences are SGHAT and FQNNGV. This CDR3 contains 20 residues. V shed 0 bases and J shed 3 bases, with 24 bases lying between them. The CDR3 region is CASSLELGLPGVSFNQPQHF. CDR3 coding DNA: TGTGCCAGCAGCTTAGAGTTAGGATTGCCAGGGGTGTCCTTCAATCAGCCCCAGCATTTT.

V usage is TRBV7-3 and J usage is TRBJ2-7; D gene uncertain. This CDR3 has 13 amino acids. Germline lookup yields CDR1 SGHTA and CDR2 FQGTGA. Deletions cut 2 bases from V and 6 bases from J, with 11 bases between. DNA of the CDR3: TGTGCCAGCAGCTTAGCCGCGGAGACCGAGCAGTACTTC. It yields the protein CASSLAAETEQYF. The full variable domain, in which reference TRBV7-3 and TRBJ2-7 provide the parts outside the CDR3, is GAGVSQTPSNKVTEKGKYVELRCDPISGHTALYWYRQSLGQGPEFLIYFQGTGAADDSGLPNDRFFAVRPEGSVSTLKIQRTERGDSAVYLCASSLAAETEQYFGPGTRLTVT.

This clone was seen just once. The V and J genes are TRBV10-3 and TRBJ2-7; unclear D gene. CDR3 size: 14 residues. The germline V gene has CDR1 ENHRY and CDR2 SYGVKD. Trimming pared 1 base from V and 4 bases from J, leaving 11 bases between. The CDR3 DNA reads TGTGCCATCAGTGAGTTGGCAATTTCGTACGAGCAGTACTTC. This encodes CAISELAISYEQYF.

The chain employs TRBV11-2 and TRBJ1-3; D may be TRBD1 (5 bases). There are 12 residues in the CDR3. Trimming left V 5 bases short and J 5 bases short, with 7 bases between. CDR1 and CDR2 (germline): SGHAT, FQNNGV. CDR3 nucleotides: TGTGCCAGCAGCCAGGGACGAAACACCATATATTTT. Protein sequence: CASSQGRNTIYF.

This chain connects TRBV19 to TRBJ1-2; D is unresolved. CDR3 size: 14 residues. Germline V CDR1 and CDR2: LNHDA, SQIVND (reference sequence). V was trimmed by 3 bases and J by 3 bases, leaving 11 bases between them. The CDR3: CASSIASTDYGYTF. DNA of the CDR3: TGTGCCAGTAGTATCGCCAGCACTGACTATGGCTACACCTTC. Drawing the rest from reference TRBV19 and TRBJ1-2, the complete variable domain is DGGITQSPKYLFRKEGQNVTLSCEQNLNHDAMYWYRQDPGQGLRLIYYSQIVNDFQKGDIAEGYSVSREKKESFPLTVTSAQKNPTAFYLCASSIASTDYGYTFGSGTRLTVV.

The chain uses TRBV7-6 and TRBJ2-3; a weak D match, TRBD2 (5 bases). The CDR3 consists of 14 residues. In germline, CDR1 is SGHVS, CDR2 FNYEAQ. V lost 5 bases and J 4 bases, leaving 13 bases between the germline ends. The CDR3 DNA sequence: TGTGCCAGCAGCCCAGGAGGCGCTTCAGATACGCAGTATTTT. It encodes CASSPGGASDTQYF. Using reference TRBV7-6 and TRBJ2-3 for the parts outside the CDR3, the full variable domain is GAGVSQSPRYKVTKRGQDVALRCDPISGHVSLYWYRQALGQGPEFLTYFNYEAQQDKSGLPNDRFSAERPEGSISTLTIQRTEQRDSAMYRCASSPGGASDTQYFGPGTRLTVL.

This chain connects TRBV7-9 to TRBJ2-5, with a weak D call TRBD1 (5 bases). This CDR3 has 13 amino acids. Per germline, CDR1 SEHNR and CDR2 FQNEAQ (reference sequence). The V end lost 5 bases, the J end lost 5 bases, and 12 bases lay between the germline ends. CDR3 bases: TGTGCCAGCAGCCTAGAAAACAGGGAGACCCAGTACTTC. It encodes CASSLENRETQYF.